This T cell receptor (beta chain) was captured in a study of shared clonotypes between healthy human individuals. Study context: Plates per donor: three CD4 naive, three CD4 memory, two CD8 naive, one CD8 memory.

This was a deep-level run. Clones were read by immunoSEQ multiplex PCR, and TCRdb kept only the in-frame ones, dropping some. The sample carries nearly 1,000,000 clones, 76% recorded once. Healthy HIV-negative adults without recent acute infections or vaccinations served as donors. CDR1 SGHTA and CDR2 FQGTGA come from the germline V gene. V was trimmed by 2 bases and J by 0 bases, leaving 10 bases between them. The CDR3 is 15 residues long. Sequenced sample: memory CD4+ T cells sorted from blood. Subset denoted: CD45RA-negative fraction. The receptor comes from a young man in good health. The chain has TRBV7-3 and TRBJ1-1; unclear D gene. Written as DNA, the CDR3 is TGTGCCAGCAGCTTATTCCAGACTATGAACACTGAAGCTTTCTTT. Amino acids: CASSLFQTMNTEAFF.